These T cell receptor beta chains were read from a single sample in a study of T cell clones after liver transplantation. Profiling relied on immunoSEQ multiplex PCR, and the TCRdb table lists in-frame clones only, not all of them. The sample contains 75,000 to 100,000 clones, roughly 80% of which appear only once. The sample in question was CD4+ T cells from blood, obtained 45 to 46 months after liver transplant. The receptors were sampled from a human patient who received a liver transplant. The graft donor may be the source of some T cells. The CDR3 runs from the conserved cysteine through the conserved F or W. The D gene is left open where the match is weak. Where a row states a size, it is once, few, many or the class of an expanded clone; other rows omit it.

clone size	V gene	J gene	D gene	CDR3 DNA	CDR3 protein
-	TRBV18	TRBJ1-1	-	TGTGCCAGCTCACCAAGGACACCACCTAACACTGAAGCTTTCTTT	CASSPRTPPNTEAFF
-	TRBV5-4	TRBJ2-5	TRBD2	TGTGCCAGCAGCTCAGCGGGAGCCACGATAGTTCCCCAGTACTTC	CASSSAGATIVPQYF
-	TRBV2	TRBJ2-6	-	TGTGCCAGCAGTCAGGACAGAACCGGGGCCAACGTCCTGACTTTC	CASSQDRTGANVLTF
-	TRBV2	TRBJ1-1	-	TGTGCCAGCACCCTGGGGGTTGGGACTGAAGCTTTCTTT	CASTLGVGTEAFF
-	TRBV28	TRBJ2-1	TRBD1	TGTGCCAGCAGCGGGTTCCCACAGGGGAGAGGGTACAATGAGCAGTTCTTC	CASSGFPQGRGYNEQFF
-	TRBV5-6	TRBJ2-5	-	TGTGCCAGCAGCCTTCTAGGCGATTTGGGACAAGAGACCCAGTACTTC	CASSLLGDLGQETQYF
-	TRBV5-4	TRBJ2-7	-	TGTGCCAGCAGCTTGGAGGCAGGGGACGAGCAGTACTTC	CASSLEAGDEQYF
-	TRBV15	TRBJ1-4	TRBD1	TGTGCCACCAGCAGAGGGGACAGGGCAACTAATGAAAAACTGTTTTTT	CATSRGDRATNEKLFF
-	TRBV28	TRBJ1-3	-	TGTGCCAGCAGTTTACCCGGACGGAGAAACACCATATATTTT	CASSLPGRRNTIYF
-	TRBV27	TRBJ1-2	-	TGTGCCAGCAGTATCAGGTGGGGGGGCACAGGGTTGGACTATGGCTACACCTTC	CASSIRWGGTGLDYGYTF
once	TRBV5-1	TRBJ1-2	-	TGCGCCAGCAGCTTGCAGGGGCTGAGCTATGGCTACACCTTC	CASSLQGLSYGYTF
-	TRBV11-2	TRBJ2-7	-	TGTGCCAGCAGTCCAAGGGGAAGGGATGGCTACGAGCAGTACTTC	CASSPRGRDGYEQYF
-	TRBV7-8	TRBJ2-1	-	TGTGCCAGCAGCTTATTGAGACTAGGGGGAGAGGAGCAGTTCTTC	CASSLLRLGGEEQFF
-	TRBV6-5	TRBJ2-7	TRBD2	TGTGCCAGCAGTTACGGCGGGAGGCCCAACTCCGAGCAGTACTTC	CASSYGGRPNSEQYF
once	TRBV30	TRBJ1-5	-	TGTGCCTGGAGTCTGCTCAACGGAGACAGTAGCAATCAGCCCCAGCATTTT	CAWSLLNGDSSNQPQHF
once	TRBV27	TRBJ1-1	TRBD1	TGTGCCAGCAGCCCCAGGACAGGGGTTCCTGAAGCTTTCTTT	CASSPRTGVPEAFF
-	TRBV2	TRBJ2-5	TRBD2	TGTGCCAGCAGTCAGTCCCCTAGCGGTATTGAGACCCAGTACTTC	CASSQSPSGIETQYF
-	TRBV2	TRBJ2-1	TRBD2	TGTGCCGCAAGAGCGGGAGCTTACAATGAGCAGTTCTTC	CAARAGAYNEQFF
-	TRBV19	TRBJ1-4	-	TGTGCCACCAGGGCCTCTTTGGGAACTAATGAAAAACTGTTTTTT	CATRASLGTNEKLFF
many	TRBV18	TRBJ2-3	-	TGTGCCAGCTCACCTACGCGGGATCCAGATACGCAGTATTTT	CASSPTRDPDTQYF
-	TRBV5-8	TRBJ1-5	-	TGTGCCAGCACCCTGGGACATAACCGAAACAATCAGCCCCAGCATTTT	CASTLGHNRNNQPQHF
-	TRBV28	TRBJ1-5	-	TGTGCCAGCAGTTTATTCCAGGGCAGGGGTAGCAATCAGCCCCAGCATTTT	CASSLFQGRGSNQPQHF
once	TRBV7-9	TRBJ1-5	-	TGTGCCAGCAGTTCTTACAGGGATCGGAATCAGCCCCAGCATTTT	CASSSYRDRNQPQHF
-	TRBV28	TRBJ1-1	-	TGTGCCAGCAGCCGAGGGGGGGGTGACTTCACTGAAGCTTTCTTT	CASSRGGGDFTEAFF
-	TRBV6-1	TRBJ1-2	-	TGTGCCAGCAGTGCTCGATCTTGGGGTGGCTACACCTTC	CASSARSWGGYTF
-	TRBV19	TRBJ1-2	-	TGTGCCAGTAGTAAAGGGACGGACGTTAACTATGGCTACACCTTC	CASSKGTDVNYGYTF
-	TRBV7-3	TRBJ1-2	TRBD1	TGTGCCAGCAGCACAGGACAGGGAGAAGGCTACACCTTC	CASSTGQGEGYTF
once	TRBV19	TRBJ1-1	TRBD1	TGTGCCAGTAGTTGGACAGGGTTAGAAGTCACTGAAGCTTTCTTT	CASSWTGLEVTEAFF
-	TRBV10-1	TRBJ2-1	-	TGCGCCAGCAGTGACCGGGACTCCTTCAAATCTGAGCAGTTCTTC	CASSDRDSFKSEQFF
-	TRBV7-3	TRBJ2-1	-	TGTGCCAGCAGCCTTCCGGGACCCCTTGGGAATGAGCAGTTCTTC	CASSLPGPLGNEQFF
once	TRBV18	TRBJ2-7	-	TGTGCCAGCTCACTTCAGAGAACCGGGACTTCGATCTACGAGCAGTACTTC	CASSLQRTGTSIYEQYF
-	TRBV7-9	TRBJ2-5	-	TGTGCCAGCAGCTTAGGCAGCCAAGAGACCCAGTACTTC	CASSLGSQETQYF
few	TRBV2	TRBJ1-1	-	TGTGCCAGCACAATAGGGTTGACTGAAGCTTTCTTT	CASTIGLTEAFF
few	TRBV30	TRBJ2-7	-	TGTGCCTGGGTTGAGGGTAGCCCCTACGAGCAGTACTTC	CAWVEGSPYEQYF
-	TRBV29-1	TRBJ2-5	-	TGCAGCGTGTACCGGGCGGGGGAGACCCAGTACTTC	CSVYRAGETQYF
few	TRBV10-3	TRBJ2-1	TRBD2	TGTGCCATCAGTGAGTCGATGGGGACTAGCGGGAGCGGGAATGAGCAGTTCTTC	CAISESMGTSGSGNEQFF
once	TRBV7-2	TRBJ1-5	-	TGTGCCAGCAGTTTAGAGGGGGGATGGAGCAATCAGCCCCAGCATTTT	CASSLEGGWSNQPQHF
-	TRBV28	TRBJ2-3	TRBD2	TGTGCCAGCAGATCTAGACTAGCTCGCACAGATACGCAGTATTTT	CASRSRLARTDTQYF
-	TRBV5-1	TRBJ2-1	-	TGCGCCAGCAGCTCGGAGGGACGAACCTACAATGAGCAGTTCTTC	CASSSEGRTYNEQFF
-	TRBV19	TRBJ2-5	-	TGTGCCAGTACCGGGACCGCGAAGGGGAAAGAGACCCAGTACTTC	CASTGTAKGKETQYF
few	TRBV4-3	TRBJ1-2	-	TGCGCCAGCAGCCAAGATGTGGACATTACTGACTACACCTTC	CASSQDVDITDYTF
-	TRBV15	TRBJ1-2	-	TGTGCCACCAGCACGTACGTGGACTATGGCTACACCTTC	CATSTYVDYGYTF
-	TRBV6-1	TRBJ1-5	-	TGTGCCAGCAGTAGTCGGGGAGGCAATCAGCCCCAGCATTTT	CASSSRGGNQPQHF
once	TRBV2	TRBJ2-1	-	TGTGCCAGCAGTGAATCGGTTAGCACCTTTAAGTTCTTC	CASSESVSTFKFF
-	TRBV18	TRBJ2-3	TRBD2	TGTGCCAGCTCGCGGGAGGCCTCTAGCACAGATACGCAGTATTTT	CASSREASSTDTQYF
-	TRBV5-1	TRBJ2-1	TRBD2	TGCGCCAGCAGCACCGGGACTAGCGGCTACAATGAGCAGTTCTTC	CASSTGTSGYNEQFF
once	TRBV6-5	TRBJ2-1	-	TGTGCCAGCATCATCGACTTGTACAATGAGCAGTTCTTC	CASIIDLYNEQFF
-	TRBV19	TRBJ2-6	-	TGTGCCAGTAGTATAGTTACGTCGGGGGCCAACGTCCTGACTTTC	CASSIVTSGANVLTF
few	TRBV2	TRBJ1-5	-	TGTGCCAGCAGCGGGACGCATAATCAGCCCCAGCATTTT	CASSGTHNQPQHF
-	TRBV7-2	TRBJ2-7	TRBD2	TGTGCCAGCAGCCCCTTGGCGGGAGGGGTCCTCGAGCAGTACTTC	CASSPLAGGVLEQYF
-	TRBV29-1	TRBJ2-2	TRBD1	TGCAGCGTTAGGACAGGCCCCGGGGAGCTGTTTTTT	CSVRTGPGELFF
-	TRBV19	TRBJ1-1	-	TGTGCCAGTAGTATAGTAGGGAGGCGGAACACTGAAGCTTTCTTT	CASSIVGRRNTEAFF
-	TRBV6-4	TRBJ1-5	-	TGTGCCAGCAATCTAATCTCAGGGGTTGGTCAGCCCCAGCATTTT	CASNLISGVGQPQHF